Listed below are T cell receptor beta chains from one sample, sequenced in a study of regulatory T cells in long-lasting Graves disease. TCRdb used MiXCR to reprocess the multiplex PCR reads, holding one entry per CDR3 protein. The data hold 360,000 or so distinct CDR3 sequences, with about 10% observed a single time. A further study also used this sample, focusing on T cells in Graves' hyperthyroidism and ophthalmopathy.

The sequenced sample was peripheral blood mononuclear cells (PBMCs), obtained at new diagnosis, from a patient treated with antithyroid drugs. These receptors originate from a woman under 30 with Graves disease. Each CDR3 is given with its conserved first and last residue. The D gene is left open where the match is weak. The listing skips clone size in some rows; elsewhere it reads once, few, many or a size class.

j_call | v_call | d_call | clone_size | cdr3_aa | cdr3_nt
TRBJ1-4 | TRBV20-1 | TRBD1 | many | CSASGSGTGGVVEKLFF | TGCAGTGCTAGTGGGTCTGGGACAGGGGGTGTGGTTGAAAAACTGTTTTTT
TRBJ1-1 | TRBV28 | . | . | CASRQSLMNTEAFF | TGTGCCAGCAGACAAAGCCTCATGAACACTGAAGCTTTCTTT
TRBJ1-5 | TRBV20-1 | . | . | CSAGDIGQPQHF | TGCAGTGCCGGGGACATAGGTCAGCCCCAGCATTTT
TRBJ1-5 | TRBV6-1 | . | many | CASSLRGDSNQPQHF | TGTGCCAGCAGCCTCCGGGGGGACAGCAATCAGCCCCAGCATTTT
TRBJ2-5 | TRBV6-1 | . | few | CASRPPVGIEETQYF | TGTGCCAGCAGACCCCCCGTGGGTATAGAAGAGACCCAGTACTTC
TRBJ1-1 | TRBV28 | TRBD1 | many | CASSHPGQGLGAFF | TGTGCCAGCAGTCACCCCGGACAGGGCCTGGGAGCTTTCTTT
TRBJ2-3 | TRBV4-2 | . | few | CASSHHDGVTDTQYF | TGTGCCAGCAGCCATCACGACGGAGTCACAGATACGCAGTATTTT
TRBJ1-2 | TRBV27 | . | many | CASSFRQGYGYTF | TGTGCCAGCAGTTTCCGGCAGGGCTATGGCTACACCTTC
TRBJ2-4 | TRBV12-3/TRBV12-4 | . | few | CASSFRSLTKNIQYF | TGTGCCAGCAGTTTCCGGTCACTCACCAAAAACATTCAGTACTTC
TRBJ2-3 | TRBV11-3 | . | many | CASSLSRTDTQYF | TGTGCCAGCAGCTTATCTCGGACAGATACGCAGTATTTT
TRBJ2-7 | TRBV5-1 | . | . | CASRPLGHSEQYF | TGCGCCAGCCGGCCACTGGGGCACTCAGAGCAGTACTTC
TRBJ2-7 | TRBV28 | . | many | CASSLFDADEQYF | TGTGCCAGCAGTTTATTCGACGCAGACGAGCAGTACTTC
TRBJ2-4 | TRBV20-1 | TRBD2 | many | CSALTRSSGSPKNTQYF | TGCAGTGCCCTGACTCGCAGTAGCGGGAGTCCCAAAAACACTCAGTACTTC
TRBJ1-1 | TRBV5-1 | TRBD1 | many | CASSMGTGRLFNTEAFF | TGCGCCAGCAGCATGGGGACAGGGAGATTGTTCAACACTGAAGCTTTCTTT
TRBJ1-1 | TRBV4-1 | . | . | CASSHTGLNTGAFF | TGCGCCAGCAGCCATACAGGGCTGAACACTGGAGCTTTCTTT
TRBJ2-4 | TRBV30 | . | many | CAWSVPVVLAKNIQYF | TGTGCCTGGAGTGTACCGGTAGTACTAGCCAAAAACATTCAGTACTTC
TRBJ2-1 | TRBV7-2 | . | . | CASSFNRVSYNEQFF | TGTGCCAGCAGCTTCAACAGAGTCTCCTACAATGAGCAGTTCTTC
TRBJ2-5 | TRBV7-9 | . | many | CASSLLGRREETQYF | TGTGCCAGCAGCTTGTTGGGTCGGAGGGAAGAGACCCAGTACTTC
TRBJ2-2 | TRBV20-1 | . | few | CSAGENTGELFF | TGCAGTGCTGGGGAGAACACCGGGGAGCTGTTTTTT
TRBJ1-1 | TRBV7-3 | . | few | CASSLNREVIGEAFF | TGTGCCAGCAGCTTAAACAGGGAGGTTATCGGTGAAGCTTTCTTT
TRBJ1-1 | TRBV3-1 | . | many | CASSPQTVPRLNTEAFF | TGTGCCAGCAGCCCGCAGACAGTTCCACGATTGAACACTGAAGCTTTCTTT
TRBJ2-7 | TRBV7-9 | TRBD2 | many | CASSIGLAGGPISYEQYF | TGTGCCAGCAGCATCGGACTAGCGGGAGGGCCAATCTCCTACGAGCAGTACTTC
TRBJ1-1 | TRBV7-8 | . | many | CASSLVGSSNTEAFF | TGTGCCAGCAGCTTAGTGGGATCTTCGAACACTGAAGCTTTCTTT
TRBJ2-2 | TRBV20-1 | . | . | CSANKIGSGELFF | TGCAGTGCTAACAAGATAGGGAGCGGGGAGCTGTTTTTT